This is a list of T cell receptor beta chains from one sample in a study of shared clonotypes between healthy human individuals. The table came from immunoSEQ multiplex PCR; TCRdb's copy has only in-frame clones and leaves some out. The repertoire includes over a million clones, approximately 80% of them detected once, and around 0.6% sits in the top ten. Sequenced sample: memory CD4+ T cells from PBMCs. The source is a man younger than 30 in good health. Some clones in this sample may be carry-over from other donors' samples. Both conserved end residues are part of each CDR3. D genes are given only for firm matches. Expanded clones get a size class; other rows say once, few or many, or leave the size out.

NA	NA	TRBV29-1	TRBJ2-6	TGCAGCGTCACCGGCTCTGGGGCCAACGTCCTGACTTTC	CSVTGSGANVLTF
NA	NA	TRBV29-1	TRBJ1-1	TGCAGCGTTAGTGGACAGTCAGTCACTGAAGCTTTCTTT	CSVSGQSVTEAFF
TRBD1	NA	TRBV19	TRBJ1-2	TGTGCCAGTAGTATAGGGGACAGGGTTCATCTCGGGCCCTATGGCTACACCTTC	CASSIGDRVHLGPYGYTF
NA	few	TRBV27	TRBJ2-2	NA	CASSFLAVVQGAIGELFF
NA	once	TRBV18	TRBJ2-1	TGTGCCAGCTCACCCTCGCCTAGCTCCTACAATGAGCAGTTCTTC	CASSPSPSSYNEQFF
TRBD1	NA	TRBV10-3	TRBJ1-1	TGTGCCATCAGTGAGTCCAGGGGGCTAACTGAAGCTTTCTTT	CAISESRGLTEAFF
NA	NA	TRBV2	TRBJ2-5	TGTGCCAGCAGGTATCAAGAGACCCAGTACTTC	CASRYQETQYF
TRBD2	few	TRBV7-2	TRBJ2-5	TGTGCCAGCAGCTTTAGCGGGAGGGCCGGGGAGACCCAGTACTTC	CASSFSGRAGETQYF
TRBD1	NA	TRBV10-3	TRBJ1-1	TGTGCCATCAGTGAGAGGGGGCGACCTGAAGCTTTCTTT	CAISERGRPEAFF
TRBD1	NA	TRBV18	TRBJ2-7	TGTGCCAGCTCACCACTTGGGACAGGGATCAGGGAGGAGCAGTACTTC	CASSPLGTGIREEQYF
TRBD2	NA	TRBV11-1	TRBJ2-1	TGTGCCAGCAGCCCGACTAGCGGGAGTATGAATGAGCAGTTCTTC	CASSPTSGSMNEQFF
TRBD1	NA	TRBV15	TRBJ1-2	TGTGCCACCAGCAGAAGCCTGACAGGGGTTGGCTACACCTTC	CATSRSLTGVGYTF
TRBD2	NA	TRBV2	TRBJ2-7	TGTGCCAGCAGCGATTCGTTAGCGGGAGTCTACGAGCAGTACTTC	CASSDSLAGVYEQYF
TRBD2	NA	TRBV7-2	TRBJ2-1	TGTGCCAGCAGCTCTATTAGCGGGGGCGCCTACAATGAGCAGTTCTTC	CASSSISGGAYNEQFF
NA	NA	TRBV21-1	TRBJ1-1	TGTGCCAGCAGGCCGGGACAGGGCAACACTGAAGCTTTCTTT	CASRPGQGNTEAFF
NA	few	TRBV7-2	TRBJ1-1	TGTGCCAGCAGCTTAGCCAGGCAGGGGAGGGCTTTCTTT	CASSLARQGRAFF
NA	NA	TRBV4-1	TRBJ2-7	TGCGCCAGCAGCCAAGATGAGGCAGGGTACTCCTACGAGCAGTACTTC	CASSQDEAGYSYEQYF
NA	NA	TRBV6-1	TRBJ2-6	TGTGCCGCGGGCCGACGAGCTGGGGCCAACGTCCTGACTTTC	CAAGRRAGANVLTF
NA	NA	TRBV27	TRBJ2-1	TGTGCCAGCAGTTTATCTACCCGGGTTAGGGGAAATGAGCAGTTCTTC	CASSLSTRVRGNEQFF
NA	NA	TRBV28	TRBJ2-6	TGTGCCAGCAGGAAATCAGGGGCCAACGTCCTGACTTTC	CASRKSGANVLTF
NA	once	TRBV7-2	TRBJ2-2	TGTGCCAGCAGCCTCTTAAACACCGGGGAGCTGTTTTTT	CASSLLNTGELFF
TRBD2	NA	TRBV2	TRBJ2-1	TGTGCCAGCAGTGTTCAGGGACTAGCGGACTACAATGAGCAGTTCTTC	CASSVQGLADYNEQFF
NA	NA	TRBV19	TRBJ1-2	TGTGCCAGTAGCGATCCCCGGAGTGGCGGCTACACCTTC	CASSDPRSGGYTF
NA	NA	TRBV7-9	TRBJ2-7	TGTGCCAGCAGCCTGTCAGGACTCTCCTACGAGCAGTACTTC	CASSLSGLSYEQYF
NA	once	TRBV28	TRBJ1-4	TGTGCCAGCAGTATCACAGGAACCACTAATGAAAAACTGTTTTTT	CASSITGTTNEKLFF
NA	NA	TRBV6-5	TRBJ2-5	TGTGCCAGCAGGAGGAGAGGTGGGGGCCAAGAGACCCAGTACTTC	CASRRRGGGQETQYF
TRBD2	few	TRBV29-1	TRBJ2-4	TGCAGCGTTGATAGCGGGAGTAACATTCAGTACTTC	CSVDSGSNIQYF
TRBD2	NA	TRBV6-5	TRBJ2-1	TGTGCCAGTAGACTAGCGGGGTCCGGGCAGCAGTTCTTC	CASRLAGSGQQFF
TRBD1	NA	TRBV30	TRBJ1-2	TGTGCCTGGAGTTTCTCAGGGGGCGGGCGGAGCTATGGCTACACCTTC	CAWSFSGGGRSYGYTF
TRBD1	few	TRBV27	TRBJ2-1	TGTGCCAGCCGGGACAGGGTAGAAGATGAGCAGTTCTTC	CASRDRVEDEQFF
NA	NA	TRBV7-9	TRBJ1-1	TGTGCCAGCAGCTCAATGGGGGGTTGGACTGAAGCTTTCTTT	CASSSMGGWTEAFF
TRBD2	NA	TRBV19	TRBJ2-3	TGTGCCAGTAGTGCCACCATAACTAGCGGGAGTACAGATACGCAGTATTTT	CASSATITSGSTDTQYF